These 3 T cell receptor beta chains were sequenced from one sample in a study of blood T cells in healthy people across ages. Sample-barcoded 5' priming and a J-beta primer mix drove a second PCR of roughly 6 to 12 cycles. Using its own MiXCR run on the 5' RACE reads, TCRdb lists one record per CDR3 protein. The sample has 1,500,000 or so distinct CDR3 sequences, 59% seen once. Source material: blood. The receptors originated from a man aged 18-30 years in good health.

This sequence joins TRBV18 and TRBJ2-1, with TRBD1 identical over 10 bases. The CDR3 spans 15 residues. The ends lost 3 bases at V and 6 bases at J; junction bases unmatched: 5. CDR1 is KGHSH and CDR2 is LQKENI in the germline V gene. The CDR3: CASSPIDRGLNEQFF. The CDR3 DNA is TGTGCCAGCTCACCCATCGACAGGGGGCTCAATGAGCAGTTCTTC.

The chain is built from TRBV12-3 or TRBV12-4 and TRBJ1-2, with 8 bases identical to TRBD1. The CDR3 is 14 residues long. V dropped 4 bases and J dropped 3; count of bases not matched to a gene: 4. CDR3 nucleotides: TGTGCCAGCAGTTGGACAGGGTCCGACTATGGCTACACCTTC. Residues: CASSWTGSDYGYTF.

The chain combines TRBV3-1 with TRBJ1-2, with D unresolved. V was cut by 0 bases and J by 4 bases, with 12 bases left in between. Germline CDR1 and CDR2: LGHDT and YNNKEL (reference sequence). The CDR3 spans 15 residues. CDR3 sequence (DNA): TGTGCCAGCAGCCAAGATCGGGTCAGCATCTATGGCTACACCTTC. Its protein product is CASSQDRVSIYGYTF. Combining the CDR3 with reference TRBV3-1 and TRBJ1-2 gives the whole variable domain DTAVSQTPKYLVTQMGNDKSIKCEQNLGHDTMYWYKQDSKKFLKIMFSYNNKELIINETVPNRFSPKSPDKAHLNLHINSLELGDSAVYFCASSQDRVSIYGYTFGSGTRLTVV.